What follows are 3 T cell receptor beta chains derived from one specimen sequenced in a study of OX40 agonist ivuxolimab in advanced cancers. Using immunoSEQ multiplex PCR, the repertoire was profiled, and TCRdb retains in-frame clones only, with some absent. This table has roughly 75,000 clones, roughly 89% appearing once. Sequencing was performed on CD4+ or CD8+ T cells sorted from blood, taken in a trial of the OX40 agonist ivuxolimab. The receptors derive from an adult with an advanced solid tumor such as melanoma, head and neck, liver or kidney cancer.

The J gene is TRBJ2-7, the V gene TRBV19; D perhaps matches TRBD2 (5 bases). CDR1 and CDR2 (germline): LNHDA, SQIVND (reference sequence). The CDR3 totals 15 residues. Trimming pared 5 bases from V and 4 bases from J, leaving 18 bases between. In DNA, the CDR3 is TGTGCCAGTAGTCTCCGGGGTGAGACACCGTACGAGCAGTACTTC. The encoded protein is CASSLRGETPYEQYF.

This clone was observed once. The CDR3 sequence is CATSRGTGWGGNQPQHF. The CDR3 DNA is TGTGCCACCAGCAGAGGGACAGGGTGGGGTGGCAATCAGCCCCAGCATTTT. The J gene is TRBJ1-5, the V gene TRBV15; 8 nucleotides align to TRBD1. Trimming cost V 1 base and J 2 bases; bases outside gene matches: 7. Germline V gene data show CDR1 as LNHNV and CDR2 as YYDKDF (reference sequence). The CDR3 sequence is 17 residues long.

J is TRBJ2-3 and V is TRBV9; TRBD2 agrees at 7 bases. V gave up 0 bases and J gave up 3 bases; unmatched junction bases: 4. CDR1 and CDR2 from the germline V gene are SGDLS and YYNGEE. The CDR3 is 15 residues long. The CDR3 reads CASSVALAATDTQYF. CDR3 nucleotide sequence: TGTGCCAGCAGCGTAGCCCTAGCGGCAACAGATACGCAGTATTTT.